Presented here are 23 T cell receptor beta chains from one specimen sequenced in a study of cytomegalovirus exposure and HLA in healthy donors. PCR was performed using 60 Vbeta and 13 Jbeta primers. Clones were sequenced by immunoSEQ multiplex PCR, and TCRdb holds only the in-frame ones, with some missing. The table lists about 180,000 clones, 75% to 85% of them singletons. Sequenced: PBMCs. These receptor sequences come from a woman aged 55-75 years in good health and CMV-seropositive.

A note on this clone: Other DNA sequences in the sample encode the same CDR3. The chain couples TRBV27 to TRBJ2-3, with TRBD2 matching 13 bases. This CDR3 is 14 amino acids long. Germline CDR1 is MNHEY and CDR2 is SMNVEV (reference sequence). J lost 5 bases, V lost 6 bases, and 2 bases had no gene match. CDR3 protein: CASSRTSGGDTQYF. DNA of the CDR3: TGTGCCAGCAGCCGGACTAGCGGGGGAGATACGCAGTATTTT.

This rearrangement joins TRBV21-1 to TRBJ1-2; TRBD1, the table's D call, was not compared with the DNA. TRBV21-1 is listed as a pseudogene. The CDR3 totals 13 residues. The CDR3 DNA reads as TGTGCCAGCAGCAAAGCGGCAGGGTATGGCTACACCTTC. Translation: CASSKAAGYGYTF.

This rearrangement joins TRBV4-2 to TRBJ2-3, with 11 bases matching TRBD2. CDR1 is LGHNA, CDR2 YNFKEQ, per germline. V shed 1 base and J 6 bases; nucleotides not matched to a gene: 6. The CDR3 consists of 16 residues. The CDR3: CASSQVLAGGRDTQYF. CDR3 nucleotides: TGTGCCAGCAGCCAAGTTCTAGCGGGGGGCCGGGATACGCAGTATTTT.

This clone showed up just once. This chain connects TRBV6-1 to TRBJ1-6; TRBD1 might be the D (6 bases). Germline lookup yields CDR1 MNHNS and CDR2 SASEGT. There are 14 residues in the CDR3. V was clipped by 5 bases and J by 7 bases, with 12 bases between them. CDR3 sequence: CASSLGGPNSPLHF. CDR3 nucleotides: TGTGCCAGCAGTTTAGGGGGTCCCAATTCACCCCTCCACTTT.

This chain joins TRBV28 and TRBJ2-3, with D tentatively TRBD1 (6 bases). Trimming pared 4 bases from V and 11 bases from J, leaving 10 bases between. The germline gives CDR1 MDHEN, CDR2 SYDVKM. The CDR3 covers 11 residues. The CDR3 DNA reads as TGTGCCAGCAGTTGGGACACAGAGCAGTATTTT. Translated, it gives CASSWDTEQYF.

The rearrangement links TRBV5-6 to TRBJ2-1, with 15 bases matching TRBD2. Looked up from germline, CDR1 is SGHDT and CDR2 is YYEEEE. The CDR3 is made up of 18 amino acids. The junction had 17 bases not matched to a gene; V was cut back by 4 bases and J by 12 bases. CDR3 residues: CASSPPGGLAGGRGRQFF. Here the CDR3 DNA reads TGTGCCAGCAGCCCGCCCGGCGGACTAGCGGGGGGGCGAGGGAGGCAGTTCTTC.

The CDR3 region is CASMFPTSGELFF. As DNA, the CDR3 is TGTGCCAGCATGTTCCCGACATCCGGGGAGCTGTTTTTT. The rearrangement joins TRBV27 to TRBJ2-2; D is uncertain. V lost 7 bases, J lost 6 bases, and 12 bases lay in between. CDR1 is MNHEY and CDR2 is SMNVEV in the germline V gene (reference sequence). The CDR3 totals 13 residues.

The chain couples TRBV11-2 to TRBJ1-1; the D gene is possibly TRBD1 (6 bases). The CDR3 contains 16 residues. V was clipped by 0 bases and J by 1 base, with 12 bases between them. Per the germline V gene, CDR1 is SGHAT and CDR2 is FQNNGV. The DNA for the CDR3 is TGTGCCAGCAGCTTAGAAGGGCTACAGGGGAACACTGAAGCTTTCTTT. Translating gives CASSLEGLQGNTEAFF.

The V and J genes are TRBV5-1 and TRBJ1-1; D is unresolved. The CDR3 is 14 residues long. V was shortened by 0 bases and J by 1 base, with 7 bases between the two germline ends. CDR1 and CDR2 from the germline V gene are SGHRS and YFSETQ. The chain's CDR3 is CASSLEGENTEAFF. In DNA form, the CDR3 reads TGCGCCAGCAGCTTGGAGGGAGAGAACACTGAAGCTTTCTTT. The whole variable domain, filled in from reference TRBV5-1 and TRBJ1-1, reads KAGVTQTPRYLIKTRGQQVTLSCSPISGHRSVSWYQQTPGQGLQFLFEYFSETQRNKGNFPGRFSGRQFSNSRSEMNVSTLELGDSALYLCASSLEGENTEAFFGQGTRLTVV.

In this sample, this clone turned up a few times. The V call is TRBV9, the J call TRBJ1-6; D not certain. From germline, CDR1 is SGDLS and CDR2 YYNGEE. The CDR3 totals 19 residues. V was trimmed by 0 bases and J by 0 bases, leaving 16 bases between them. The CDR3 nucleotides are TGTGCCAGCAGCGTAGGAAGAGAAGTGAGGAACTCCTATAATTCACCCCTCCACTTT. Its protein is CASSVGREVRNSYNSPLHF. The full variable domain, completed using reference TRBV9 and TRBJ1-6, is DSGVTQTPKHLITATGQRVTLRCSPRSGDLSVYWYQQSLDQGLQFLIQYYNGEERAKGNILERFSAQQFPDLHSELNLSSLELGDSALYFCASSVGREVRNSYNSPLHFGNGTRLTVT.

This sequence joins TRBV7-9 and TRBJ2-5, with D maybe TRBD1 (6 bases). TRBJ2-7 matches the DNA end more closely, so the J call is doubtful. Germline assignment: CDR1 SEHNR and CDR2 FQNEAQ (reference sequence). This CDR3 region has 14 residues. Written as DNA, the CDR3 is TGTGCCAGCAGCTTCATCGGACAGTCCTACGAGCAGTACTTC. This gives the protein CASSFIGQSYEQYF.

The chain combines TRBV6-1 with TRBJ1-2; 8 positions agree with TRBD1. Per the germline V gene, CDR1 is MNHNS and CDR2 is SASEGT. V lost 6 bases to trimming and J lost 6 bases; unmatched junction nucleotides: 9. The CDR3 is made up of 14 amino acids. The DNA of the CDR3 is TGTGCCAGCAGAAGGACAGGGATTGGAAATGGCTACACCTTC. Protein product: CASRRTGIGNGYTF.

In this sample, this clone turned up once. V usage is TRBV11-2 and J usage is TRBJ1-1, with D possibly TRBD1 on 5 matching bases. CDR1 is SGHAT, CDR2 FQNNGV, per germline. This CDR3 contains 13 residues. Trimming took 3 bases from V and 5 from J, leaving 10 bases between them. CDR3 sequence reads: CASSFTRETEAFF. The CDR3 nucleotides read TGTGCCAGCAGCTTTACCAGGGAAACTGAAGCTTTCTTT.

The rearrangement uses TRBV9 and TRBJ2-3; no clear D gene. The V gene lost 8 bases and the J gene lost 0 bases, with 16 bases spanning the gap. From germline, CDR1 is SGDLS and CDR2 YYNGEE. This CDR3 has 15 residues. In DNA form, the CDR3 reads TGTGCCAGTCTTTTGCAAAGAACTAGCACAGATACGCAGTATTTT. This gives the protein CASLLQRTSTDTQYF.

V and J are TRBV4-1 and TRBJ1-3, with a tentative D call TRBD1 (6 bases). There are 18 residues in the CDR3. V gave up 2 bases and J gave up 0 bases, with 17 bases separating them. Per germline, CDR1 MGHRA and CDR2 YSYEKL. CDR3 DNA: TGCGCCAGCAGCCAAATGGCAGGGGCATTCCGCTCTGGAAACACCATATATTTT. Encoded protein: CASSQMAGAFRSGNTIYF.

The V call is TRBV27, the J call TRBJ2-1; possible D gene TRBD2, 6 bases. Germline-derived CDR1 and CDR2 are MNHEY and SMNVEV (reference sequence). This CDR3 comprises 16 residues. The V end was cut by 3 bases, the J end by 3 bases, with 15 bases between. CDR3 sequence (DNA): TGTGCCAGCAGTTTGACAGTAGGGACTTTCTACAATGAGCAGTTCTTC. It yields the protein CASSLTVGTFYNEQFF.

The gene calls are TRBV5-6 and TRBJ1-1; D ambiguous. The germline V gene has CDR1 SGHDT and CDR2 YYEEEE. The CDR3 is 14 amino acids. Trimming pared 6 bases from V and 2 bases from J, leaving 14 bases between. The CDR3 spells CASTLGSANTEAFF. In DNA form, the CDR3 reads TGTGCCAGCACCCTAGGATCGGCTAACACTGAAGCTTTCTTT.

CDR3 residues: CASSRTVSGSPLHF. For the CDR3, the DNA is TGCGCCAGCAGCCGAACAGTTTCGGGGTCACCCCTCCACTTT. The V and J genes are TRBV4-1 and TRBJ1-6, with D uncertain. Germline CDR1 and CDR2: MGHRA and YSYEKL. V lost 4 bases and J lost 10, with 14 bases in between. The CDR3 extends over 14 amino acids.

The rearrangement uses TRBV11-2 and TRBJ2-5; 8 positions match TRBD1. CDR1 is SGHAT, CDR2 FQNNGV, per germline. The CDR3 sequence is 13 residues long. The ends lost 2 bases at V and 8 bases at J; junction bases unmatched: 4. The CDR3 coding sequence is TGTGCCAGCAGCTTAATTGACAGGGGAACCCAGTACTTC. Its protein product is CASSLIDRGTQYF. Supplemented by reference TRBV11-2 and TRBJ2-5, the full variable domain reads EAGVAQSPRYKIIEKRQSVAFWCNPISGHATLYWYQQILGQGPKLLIQFQNNGVVDDSQLPKDRFSAERLKGVDSTLKIQPAKLEDSAVYLCASSLIDRGTQYFGPGTRLLVL.

The gene calls are TRBV19 and TRBJ2-3; 14 nucleotides agree with TRBD2. There are 17 residues in the CDR3. The V gene end was trimmed by 3 bases and the J gene end by 2 bases; junction bases not matched to a gene: 4. Germline V gene data show CDR1 as LNHDA and CDR2 as SQIVND (reference sequence). This CDR3 reads CASSMGLAGALTDTQYF. CDR3 bases: TGTGCCAGTAGTATGGGACTAGCGGGAGCCCTCACAGATACGCAGTATTTT.

CDR3 DNA: TGTGCCAGCAGCCCCCGCAGGGAGGGAGAGACCCAGTACTTC. Amino acids: CASSPRREGETQYF. The rearrangement uses TRBV7-9 and TRBJ2-5; TRBD2 matches at 7 bases. The CDR3 length is 14 residues. The germline V gene has CDR1 SEHNR and CDR2 FQNEAQ (reference sequence). V dropped 5 bases and J dropped 4; count of bases not matched to a gene: 7.

V and J are TRBV5-4 and TRBJ2-1, with no clear D. V was cut by 2 bases and J by 8 bases, with 8 bases left in between. CDR1 SGHNT and CDR2 YYREEE come from the germline V gene (reference sequence). CDR3 length: 12 residues. CDR3 bases: TGTGCCAGCAGCTTAAGGAGACATGAGCAGTTCTTC. Translation gives CASSLRRHEQFF.

The chain has TRBV7-3 and TRBJ1-1; perhaps TRBD1 as D (5 bases). The CDR3 runs to 14 residues. The V and J ends lost 2 bases and 5 bases respectively, with 12 bases between them. In germline, CDR1 is SGHTA, CDR2 FQGTGA. Here the CDR3 reads CASSLQGEGTEAFF. The CDR3 DNA follows: TGTGCCAGCAGCTTACAAGGGGAGGGAACTGAAGCTTTCTTT.